This T cell receptor (beta chain) was documented in a study of T cell repertoires in cytomegalovirus infection. In TCRdb, the reads were re-called with MiXCR into one record per CDR3 protein. Seen here are tens of thousands of distinct CDR3 sequences, around 40% observed once, and the top ten hold approximately 95%. Turning to this clonotype: Its target is unknown.

Germline loops: CDR1 SGHTA, CDR2 FQGNSA. Trimming left V 7 bases short and J 7 bases short, with 17 bases between. The CDR3 is 14 amino acids. This clonotype was obtained from a human donor in good health (CMV status not recorded). Some clones in this sample may be carry-over from other donors' samples. The chain is built from TRBV7-2 and TRBJ2-1; tentative D call: TRBD1 (5 bases). The sample was CD8+ T cells from cultured PBMCs, taken from culture after CMV antigen stimulation. The CDR3 loop is CASMGPDGRNEQFF. CDR3 nucleotide sequence: TGTGCCAGCATGGGGCCCGATGGAAGGAATGAGCAGTTCTTC.